These T cell receptor beta chains were read from a single sample in a study of blood T cell repertoires in COVID-19. Profiled with immunoSEQ multiplex PCR; TCRdb holds only in-frame clones, not every one. This table holds about 250,000 clones, just over 85% found once. The sequenced material came from peripheral blood. All receptors come from a man older than 75 with acute or convalescent COVID-19. The CDR3 runs from the conserved cysteine through the conserved F or W. A D gene is named only where the DNA matches it firmly. Where a row states a size, it is once, few, many or the class of an expanded clone; other rows omit it.

v_gene	j_gene	abundance	len	d_gene	CDR3nt	CDR3aa
TRBV2	TRBJ1-5	NA	15	TRBD1	TGTGCCAGCAGTGAACTGACAGGGTCAAAACAGCCCCAGCATTTT	CASSELTGSKQPQHF
TRBV28	TRBJ1-4	few	13	NA	TGTGCCAGCAGTTTATCGCCTTCGGGAAAACTGTTTTTT	CASSLSPSGKLFF
TRBV6-6	TRBJ2-5	NA	15	TRBD1	TGTGCCAGCAGTTCCCTACAGGGGGCGCGGGAGACCCAGTACTTC	CASSSLQGARETQYF
TRBV15	TRBJ2-5	NA	16	TRBD2	TGTGCCACCAGCAGAGATTCACTAGCGGGAGGAGAGACCCAGTACTTC	CATSRDSLAGGETQYF
TRBV5-6	TRBJ1-1	NA	13	NA	TGTGCCAGCAGCGCGGCTCAGAACACTGAAGCTTTCTTT	CASSAAQNTEAFF
TRBV5-6	TRBJ2-5	NA	17	TRBD2	TGTGCCAGCAGCTTGACCGGGAGCGGGGGGTTCCAAGAGACCCAGTACTTC	CASSLTGSGGFQETQYF
TRBV5-4	TRBJ1-3	once	15	NA	TGTGCCAGCAGCTTTCCCCCGGGCTCTGGAAACACCATATATTTT	CASSFPPGSGNTIYF
TRBV12-5	TRBJ1-1	NA	15	NA	TGTGCTAGTGGTGGGGGGGCCATCATGAACACTGAAGCTTTCTTT	CASGGGAIMNTEAFF
TRBV6-6	TRBJ2-3	NA	14	NA	TGTGCCAGCAGTTTGGGGGAGGTTGGGGATACGCAGTATTTT	CASSLGEVGDTQYF
TRBV7-3	TRBJ2-1	NA	15	NA	TGTGCCAGCAGCTTACGCTATACCGGCTACAATGAGCAGTTCTTC	CASSLRYTGYNEQFF
TRBV29-1	TRBJ2-7	few	14	TRBD1	TGCAGCGTTAAAGGGACAGGGCCGACCTACGAGCAGTACTTC	CSVKGTGPTYEQYF
TRBV21-1	TRBJ2-5	NA	15	NA	TGTGCCAGCAGCCCGACTAGCGAGGCTCGGGAGACCCAGTACTTC	CASSPTSEARETQYF
TRBV5-6	TRBJ1-5	NA	14	NA	TGTGCCAGCAGCTTGGCCGGGGGAGGTCAGCCCCAGCATTTT	CASSLAGGGQPQHF
TRBV7-9	TRBJ2-7	NA	14	TRBD1	TGTGCCAGCAGCCCCCGTGACAGGGGCCACGAGCAGTACTTC	CASSPRDRGHEQYF
TRBV3-1/TRBV3-2	TRBJ1-5	NA	13	NA	TGTGCCAGCAGCCAAGATCACAATCAGCCCCAGCATTTT	CASSQDHNQPQHF
TRBV11-2	TRBJ2-4	NA	14	TRBD1	TGTGCCAGCAGCTTAGTAGGGGGCGCGGACATTCAGTACTTC	CASSLVGGADIQYF
TRBV7-2	TRBJ2-2	few	13	NA	TGTGCCAGCGAAGGACAGAACACCGGGGAGCTGTTTTTT	CASEGQNTGELFF
TRBV28	TRBJ2-3	NA	11	NA	TGTGCCAGCAGTTTCTCAGATACGCAGTATTTT	CASSFSDTQYF
TRBV19	TRBJ2-1	NA	13	TRBD1	TGTGCCAGTAGCAATCAGGGGGCGGGTGAGCAGTTCTTC	CASSNQGAGEQFF
TRBV27	TRBJ1-1	NA	14	NA	TGTGCCAGCAGTTATGGACAGAAGAACACTGAAGCTTTCTTT	CASSYGQKNTEAFF
TRBV19	TRBJ2-1	NA	13	NA	TGTGCCAGTAGTATCATGACTAGCAATGAGCAGTTCTTC	CASSIMTSNEQFF
TRBV5-1	TRBJ2-1	NA	17	NA	TGCGCCAGCAGCTTAATCACAGGCTACCGCTACTACAATGAGCAGTTCTTC	CASSLITGYRYYNEQFF
TRBV28	TRBJ2-7	once	14	TRBD1	TGTGCCAGCAGATCGACAGGGGCCCCCTACGAGCAGTACTTC	CASRSTGAPYEQYF
TRBV3-1/TRBV3-2	TRBJ1-1	NA	14	TRBD1	TGTGCCAGCAGTCGACAGGGGGCGGACACTGAAGCTTTCTTT	CASSRQGADTEAFF
TRBV15	TRBJ1-1	NA	14	NA	TGTGCCACCAGCAGAGCAGCGGGTAGCACTGAAGCTTTCTTT	CATSRAAGSTEAFF
TRBV21-1	TRBJ1-6	NA	19	NA	TGTGCCAGCAGCAAAGTTCTCACGAGGATGTACTCCTATAATTCACCCCTCCACTTT	CASSKVLTRMYSYNSPLHF
TRBV7-9	TRBJ2-7	NA	16	TRBD2	TGTGCCAGCAGTAAACGAGGACTAGCGGGAGCCTACGAGCAGTACTTC	CASSKRGLAGAYEQYF
TRBV7-3	TRBJ1-1	few	13	NA	TGTGCCAGCAGCCGTACAGGGTTCACTGAAGCTTTCTTT	CASSRTGFTEAFF
TRBV4-1	TRBJ2-6	NA	19	TRBD1	TGCGCCAGCAGCCTAACACCGGGACAGGGGGCGTGGGGGGCCAACGTCCTGACTTTC	CASSLTPGQGAWGANVLTF
TRBV28	TRBJ1-2	NA	13	NA	TGTGCCAGCAGCCGCGGACAACCCTATGGCTACACCTTC	CASSRGQPYGYTF
TRBV5-4	TRBJ2-3	NA	16	TRBD2	TGTGCCAGCAGCCTAGGACTAGCGGGAAGCACAGATACGCAGTATTTT	CASSLGLAGSTDTQYF
TRBV27	TRBJ1-5	NA	15	TRBD1	TGTGCCAGCAGTCCGTCCCGGGACAGTAATCAGCCCCAGCATTTT	CASSPSRDSNQPQHF
TRBV5-8	TRBJ1-1	NA	15	NA	TGTGCCAGCAGCTTTGTTCTGGGGGGTGGCACTGAAGCTTTCTTT	CASSFVLGGGTEAFF
TRBV29-1	TRBJ2-3	NA	13	TRBD2	TGCAGCGTTGAACTAGCGGGGACAGATACGCAGTATTTT	CSVELAGTDTQYF
TRBV15	TRBJ1-6	NA	14	NA	TGTGCCACCAGCAGAAGAGGGGGAAATTCACCCCTCCACTTT	CATSRRGGNSPLHF
TRBV28	TRBJ2-1	NA	12	TRBD1	TGTGCCAGCAGAACAGGGGTCAATGAGCAGTTCTTC	CASRTGVNEQFF
TRBV4-2	TRBJ2-7	once	13	TRBD1	TGTGCCAGCAGCCAAGAAATGTCGACAGGGGGATACTTC	CASSQEMSTGGYF
TRBV5-4	TRBJ1-1	NA	15	NA	TGTGCCAGCAGCCCGACGACGGGAGGGAACACTGAAGCTTTCTTT	CASSPTTGGNTEAFF
TRBV19	TRBJ1-1	NA	13	NA	TGTGCCAGTAGTTTACAGGGGAACACTGAAGCTTTCTTT	CASSLQGNTEAFF
TRBV5-1	TRBJ2-5	NA	14	TRBD1	TGCGCCAGCAGCGCGGGACAGGGGTTAGAGACCCAGTACTTC	CASSAGQGLETQYF
TRBV18	TRBJ2-1	NA	20	TRBD2	TGTGCCAGCTCACTCGCCGGGACTAGCTGGGGGTCAGGGTCCTACAATGAGCAGTTCTTC	CASSLAGTSWGSGSYNEQFF